In its sample, the clone carrying this T cell receptor (beta chain) was seen many times. What it recognizes is unknown. This entry belongs to a study of post-analysis software for immune sequencing data. Each TCR beta cDNA library carried unique molecular identifiers. TCRdb re-derived calls from the PCR reads in MiXCR, one entry per CDR3 protein. Among hundreds of thousands of distinct CDR3 sequences listed, roughly 47% were seen once. Study results and caveats: With F measure, samples from one preparation batch clustered together strongly. People with multiple sclerosis had a significantly lower normalized Chao1 diversity than controls did.

This TCR came from a girl aged 5 to 17 with multiple sclerosis. Sequenced material: blood.

The CDR3 DNA sequence: TGTGCCAGCAGCCCTGGACAGGGGGAAGGTAGAGCTTTCTTT. Translating it yields CASSPGQGEGRAFF. The V and J genes are TRBV7-9 and TRBJ1-1, with 10 bases fitting TRBD1. In germline, CDR1 is SEHNR, CDR2 FQNEAQ (reference sequence). The V and J ends lost 5 bases and 10 bases, in that order; junction bases with no gene match: 10. The CDR3 consists of 14 residues.